The 12 T cell receptor beta chains given below trace back to one sample, sequenced in a study of CD4 T cells in relation to SARS-CoV-2 and coronaviruses. The antigens these receptors bind are not known. Unexposed donor CD4+ T cells date from 2011-2018, before the COVID-19 pandemic. After about 11 days of culture, CD4+ T cells were isolated. The table came from immunoSEQ multiplex PCR; TCRdb's copy has only in-frame clones and leaves some out. Of 20,000 to 25,000 clones listed, 60% to 80% were seen once; the top ten hold about 10%. The source material was CD4+ T cells from PBMCs, cultured in vitro. The receptors here all came from a human donor in good health.

The chain has TRBV6-5 and TRBJ1-2, with D tentatively TRBD1 (6 bases). V gave up 6 bases and J gave up 8 bases, with 16 bases separating them. CDR1 is MNHEY, CDR2 SVGAGI, per germline. The CDR3 spans 13 residues. CDR3 region: CASSIYRVSGYTF. CDR3 bases: TGTGCCAGCAGCATCTACAGGGTCTCGGGCTACACCTTC.

The genes are TRBV20-1 and TRBJ2-1, with D possibly being TRBD1 or TRBD2 (5 bases each). There are 11 residues in the CDR3. The V gene's germline CDR1 is DFQATT and CDR2 SNEGSKA (reference sequence). Between the trimmed V and J ends, which lost 3 bases and 10 bases, there was a span of 10 bases. The CDR3 reads CSASGATEQFF. The CDR3 DNA reads as TGCAGTGCTAGCGGGGCTACGGAGCAGTTCTTC.

J is TRBJ2-5 and V is TRBV5-6; unclear D gene. In germline, CDR1 is SGHDT, CDR2 YYEEEE. The CDR3 covers 14 residues. Trimming pared 0 bases from V and 1 base from J, leaving 7 bases between. The CDR3 sequence: CASSLGVGQETQYF. The DNA of the CDR3 is TGTGCCAGCAGCTTGGGTGTCGGCCAAGAGACCCAGTACTTC.

V gene TRBV5-1 combines with J gene TRBJ2-2; 7 bases line up with TRBD2. CDR3 length equals 16 residues. Germline lookup yields CDR1 SGHRS and CDR2 YFSETQ. J gave up 5 bases and V 9 bases, and 16 bases lay outside the gene matches. CDR3 loop: CATRVGEGPITGELFF. CDR3 sequence (DNA): TGCGCCACCCGGGTCGGGGAGGGCCCGATTACCGGGGAGCTGTTTTTT.

The chain has TRBV3-1 (or the pseudogene TRBV3-2) and TRBJ2-7, with 8 bases lining up with TRBD2. V lost 4 bases to trimming and J lost 3 bases; unmatched junction nucleotides: 2. The V gene's germline CDR1 is LGHDT and CDR2 YNNKEL (reference sequence). The CDR3 loop spans 13 amino acids. The CDR3 nucleotides read TGTGCCAGCAGCCTCCTAGCGGGCTACGAGCAGTACTTC. Translating it yields CASSLLAGYEQYF.

The V call is TRBV9, the J call TRBJ2-2, with 7 positions matching TRBD2. This CDR3 is 19 amino acids long. Germline CDR1 is SGDLS and CDR2 is YYNGEE. V lost 0 bases to trimming and J lost 0 bases; unmatched junction nucleotides: 11. The CDR3, as DNA: TGTGCCAGCAGCGTAGAGTTTCGGGCTAGCGGTGCGAACACCGGGGAGCTGTTTTTT. Encoded protein: CASSVEFRASGANTGELFF.

The J gene is TRBJ1-6, the V gene TRBV4-1; TRBD1 might be the D (5 bases). V was shortened by 1 base and J by 9 bases, with 7 bases between the two germline ends. Germline CDR1 MGHRA, CDR2 YSYEKL. The CDR3 runs 13 residues. The DNA of the CDR3 is TGCGCCAGCAGCCAAGGGGACCTTTCACCCCTCCACTTT. Protein: CASSQGDLSPLHF.

V is TRBV27 and J is TRBJ1-3, with D unclear. Germline V gene lookup returns CDR1 MNHEY and CDR2 SMNVEV (reference sequence). This CDR3 spans 16 amino acids. Trimming cost V 0 bases and J 0 bases, with 9 bases left between them. The DNA for the CDR3 is TGTGCCAGCAGTTTATCTGGCAGGATCTCTGGAAACACCATATATTTT. Amino acids: CASSLSGRISGNTIYF.

The chain joins TRBV28 to TRBJ1-5; tentatively, D is TRBD1 (6 bases). This CDR3 comprises 15 residues. The V gene lost 6 bases and the J gene lost 2 bases, with 14 bases spanning the gap. Germline CDR1 MDHEN, CDR2 SYDVKM. DNA of the CDR3: TGTGCCAGCAGCCCGACAGGTGCGGGCAATCAGCCCCAGCATTTT. Residues: CASSPTGAGNQPQHF.

The chain employs TRBV25-1 and TRBJ2-1, with 10 positions matching TRBD2. The V segment lost 3 bases and the J segment 9 bases; nucleotides outside the gene matches: 8. CDR1 is MGHDK, CDR2 SYGVNS, per germline. CDR3 size: 15 residues. The CDR3 sequence: CASSDRTSGKFEQFF. The CDR3, as DNA: TGTGCCAGCAGTGACCGAACTAGCGGGAAATTTGAGCAGTTCTTC.

This rearrangement joins TRBV3-1 (or the pseudogene TRBV3-2) to TRBJ2-3; 11 bases align to TRBD2. The germline V gene encodes CDR1 LGHDT and CDR2 YNNKEL (reference sequence). The CDR3 loop spans 17 amino acids. J gave up 5 bases and V 3 bases, and 10 bases lay outside the gene matches. CDR3 nucleotide sequence: TGTGCCAGCAGCCAGGCCCGACTAGCGGGATCCGTAGATACGCAGTATTTT. Translation: CASSQARLAGSVDTQYF.

The CDR3 region has the DNA TGTGCCAGCAGTCCCACCGAGGGACAGCCCCAGCATTTT. This sequence encodes CASSPTEGQPQHF. The chain couples TRBV2 to TRBJ1-5, with D unclear. The CDR3 is 13 amino acids. Germline CDR1 is SNHLY and CDR2 is FYNNEI. V was shortened by 5 bases and J by 7 bases, with 12 bases between the two germline ends. Supplemented by reference TRBV2 and TRBJ1-5, the full variable domain reads EPEVTQTPSHQVTQMGQEVILRCVPISNHLYFYWYRQILGQKVEFLVSFYNNEISEKSEIFDDQFSVERPDGSNFTLKIRSTKLEDSAMYFCASSPTEGQPQHFGDGTRLSIL.